Listed here are 23 T cell receptor beta chains from one sample, sequenced in a study of blood T cell repertoires in COVID-19. Sequencing was performed with immunoSEQ multiplex PCR; in TCRdb, only in-frame clones are kept and a portion is missing. The top ten clones hold 9.5% to 15% of a sample with a few hundred thousand clones, about 89% of them seen once. Sequenced sample: peripheral blood. These receptors were collected from a woman in her sixties with acute or convalescent COVID-19.

The rearrangement links TRBV5-1 to TRBJ1-6; a possible D gene is TRBD1 (5 bases). CDR1 is SGHRS, CDR2 YFSETQ, per germline. The CDR3 totals 15 residues. Trimming pared 0 bases from V and 7 bases from J, leaving 11 bases between. The CDR3 here is CASSLDGRVNSPLHF. CDR3 coding DNA: TGCGCCAGCAGCTTGGACGGCAGGGTAAATTCACCCCTCCACTTT.

This chain uses TRBV6-2 or TRBV6-3 with TRBJ1-5; TRBD1 matches 10 bases. The CDR3 loop spans 17 amino acids. Germline V CDR1 and CDR2: MNHEY, SVGEGT. The ends lost 2 bases at V and 3 bases at J; junction bases unmatched: 7. CDR3 sequence: CASSYRRGTGDNQPQHF. CDR3 bases: TGTGCCAGCAGTTACAGAAGGGGGACAGGGGACAATCAGCCCCAGCATTTT.

J is TRBJ1-5 and V is TRBV19, with D unresolved. This CDR3 is built from 15 residues. Per the germline V gene, CDR1 is LNHDA and CDR2 is SQIVND (reference sequence). Trimming took off 3 bases at V and 0 bases at J, with 9 bases between the two ends. CDR3 region: CASSINSNSNQPQHF. As DNA, the CDR3 is TGTGCCAGTAGTATCAATAGCAATAGCAATCAGCCCCAGCATTTT.

The chain combines TRBV5-6 with TRBJ1-2; D is unresolved. V was pared by 3 bases and J by 8 bases, with 14 bases between. CDR1 and CDR2 (germline): SGHDT, YYEEEE. The CDR3 runs 13 residues. The CDR3 bases are TGTGCCAGCAGCTGGGAGCGGGGTAACGGCTACACCTTC. Amino acids: CASSWERGNGYTF.

This chain connects TRBV7-9 to TRBJ2-7; D gene unclear. V lost 1 base, J lost 2 bases, and 3 bases lay in between. CDR1 is SEHNR and CDR2 is FQNEAQ in the germline V gene (reference sequence). The CDR3 sequence is 12 residues long. The CDR3: CASSLVTYEQYF. For the CDR3, the DNA is TGTGCCAGCAGCTTAGTAACCTACGAGCAGTACTTC.

The V gene is TRBV15, the J gene TRBJ2-3, with 9 bases fitting TRBD2. The CDR3 totals 16 residues. Germline V gives CDR1 LNHNV, CDR2 YYDKDF (reference sequence). Trimming removed 2 bases from V and 1 base from J; junction bases left unmatched: 4. The chain's CDR3 is CATSRLAGAGTDTQYF. The CDR3 nucleotides read TGTGCCACCAGCAGATTAGCGGGGGCTGGCACAGATACGCAGTATTTT.

V usage is TRBV11-2 and J usage is TRBJ1-1; tentatively, D is TRBD1 (6 bases). The CDR3 sequence is 14 residues long. V lost 5 bases, J lost 1 base, and 11 bases lay in between. Germline V gives CDR1 SGHAT, CDR2 FQNNGV. CDR3 nucleotide sequence: TGTGCCAGCAGCCTAAGCAGGGGGAACACTGAAGCTTTCTTT. Its translation: CASSLSRGNTEAFF.

The genes are TRBV7-8 and TRBJ1-1; tentatively, D is TRBD1 (5 bases). The germline V gene has CDR1 SGHVS and CDR2 FQNEAQ. CDR3 length equals 16 residues. Trimming left V 0 bases short and J 4 bases short, with 15 bases between. As DNA, the CDR3 is TGTGCCAGCAGCTTAGCGCTTAGACGTCAGGGCACTGAAGCTTTCTTT. This gives the protein CASSLALRRQGTEAFF.

This chain connects TRBV11-2 to TRBJ2-1; D gene uncertain. Germline V gene data show CDR1 as SGHAT and CDR2 as FQNNGV. V lost 6 bases and J lost 9, with 15 bases in between. This CDR3 region has 13 residues. CDR3 protein: CASSHERRAEQFF. CDR3 nucleotide sequence: TGTGCCAGCAGTCACGAGAGGCGAGCTGAGCAGTTCTTC.

With respect to this clone: Other DNA sequences in the sample encode the same CDR3. J is TRBJ1-6 and V is TRBV9; 11 positions agree with TRBD1. Germline V lookup: CDR1 SGDLS, CDR2 YYNGEE. The CDR3 loop spans 15 amino acids. The V segment lost 0 bases and the J segment 7 bases; nucleotides outside the gene matches: 0. CDR3 region: CASSVGDRGNSPLHF. For the CDR3, the DNA is TGTGCCAGCAGCGTAGGGGACAGGGGGAATTCACCCCTCCACTTT. The variable domain in full, completed from reference TRBV9 and TRBJ1-6, reads DSGVTQTPKHLITATGQRVTLRCSPRSGDLSVYWYQQSLDQGLQFLIQYYNGEERAKGNILERFSAQQFPDLHSELNLSSLELGDSALYFCASSVGDRGNSPLHFGNGTRLTVT.

V gene TRBV5-4 combines with J gene TRBJ1-6; TRBD1 might be the D (6 bases). The V end lost 4 bases, the J end lost 9 bases, and 17 bases lay between the germline ends. There are 15 residues in the CDR3. Germline V CDR1 and CDR2: SGHNT, YYREEE (reference sequence). The CDR3 here is CASSAFQGLGSPLHF. The DNA of the CDR3 is TGTGCCAGCAGCGCCTTCCAGGGGTTGGGTTCACCCCTCCACTTT.

This clone was observed once. The genes are TRBV5-4 and TRBJ2-3, with 9 positions matching TRBD1. The junction had 6 bases not matched to a gene; V was cut back by 4 bases and J by 3 bases. The CDR3 sequence is 15 residues long. Germline V gene sequence: CDR1 SGHNT, CDR2 YYREEE (reference sequence). The CDR3 sequence: CASSLRDRATDTQYF. CDR3 DNA sequence: TGTGCCAGCAGCCTCCGGGACAGGGCAACAGATACGCAGTATTTT.

J is TRBJ1-3 and V is TRBV4-1, with 7 nucleotides matching TRBD1. Germline V gene data show CDR1 as MGHRA and CDR2 as YSYEKL. V trimming: 4 bases; J trimming: 3 bases; junction bases outside the gene matches: 9. There are 16 residues in the CDR3. The CDR3 loop is CASSPLRGQGGNTIYF. DNA of the CDR3: TGCGCCAGCAGCCCACTAAGGGGGCAGGGTGGAAACACCATATATTTT.

This sequence joins TRBV10-3 and TRBJ2-7; 7 bases fit TRBD1. The V gene end was trimmed by 4 bases and the J gene end by 0 bases; junction bases not matched to a gene: 9. The CDR3 is 16 residues long. The germline V gene has CDR1 ENHRY and CDR2 SYGVKD. This chain's CDR3 is CAISGAPDRSSYEQYF. In DNA, the CDR3 is TGTGCCATCAGTGGAGCCCCGGACAGGAGCTCCTACGAGCAGTACTTC.

The chain combines TRBV7-2 with TRBJ1-6, with D tentatively TRBD1 (5 bases). V was clipped by 6 bases and J by 4 bases, with 10 bases between them. CDR1 SGHTA and CDR2 FQGNSA come from the germline V gene. The CDR3 totals 14 residues. The CDR3: CASRGGPYNSPLHF. DNA of the CDR3: TGTGCCAGCAGGGGGGGTCCTTATAATTCACCCCTCCACTTT.

J is TRBJ2-7 and V is TRBV28, with D tentatively TRBD2 (6 bases). The V end was cut by 11 bases, the J end by 2 bases, with 10 bases between. CDR3 length equals 11 residues. Germline CDR1 reads MDHEN; CDR2 reads SYDVKM. The DNA for the CDR3 is TGTGCCTCGGAGCGGGCCTACGAGCAGTACTTC. This codes for CASERAYEQYF.

The chain couples TRBV29-1 to TRBJ1-4; D perhaps matches TRBD1 (6 bases). The V and J ends lost 7 bases and 7 bases respectively, with 13 bases between them. Germline CDR1 is SQVTM and CDR2 is ANQGSEA. The CDR3 runs to 12 residues. The CDR3 reads CSAKGDSEKLFF. In nucleotides, the CDR3 is TGCAGCGCCAAGGGGGATTCTGAAAAACTGTTTTTT.

V is TRBV7-3 and J is TRBJ1-3; 7 bases fit TRBD1. The CDR3 extends over 17 amino acids. Unmatched junction bases numbered 14, after V lost 5 bases and J lost 4 bases. CDR1 SGHTA and CDR2 FQGTGA come from the germline V gene. The CDR3 nucleotides are TGTGCCAGCAGCCCATCCGGTTGGACAGGACCAGGAAACACCATATATTTT. Its protein product is CASSPSGWTGPGNTIYF.

This chain joins TRBV19 and TRBJ1-4; the match to TRBD1 covers 7 bases. There are 15 residues in the CDR3. V trimming: 4 bases; J trimming: 1 base; junction bases outside the gene matches: 3. Germline V lookup: CDR1 LNHDA, CDR2 SQIVND (reference sequence). The CDR3 region is CASSTGGKTNEKLFF. CDR3 in DNA: TGTGCCAGTAGTACAGGGGGTAAAACTAATGAAAAACTGTTTTTT.

The V call is TRBV28, the J call TRBJ1-2, with 12 bases aligning to TRBD1. The V and J ends lost 3 bases and 4 bases, in that order; junction bases with no gene match: 6. The germline V gene has CDR1 MDHEN and CDR2 SYDVKM. CDR3 size: 16 residues. The CDR3 region is CASSFEGTGGLYGYTF. The CDR3 bases are TGTGCCAGCAGTTTCGAAGGGACAGGGGGCCTCTATGGCTACACCTTC.

In this sample, this clone turned up a few times. This chain links TRBV19 with TRBJ2-7; 9 positions agree with TRBD1. J gave up 10 bases and V 1 base, and 8 bases lay outside the gene matches. In germline, CDR1 is LNHDA, CDR2 SQIVND (reference sequence). The CDR3 runs 14 residues. The CDR3 spells CASSIVPGQGPQYF. The CDR3, as DNA: TGTGCCAGTAGTATAGTGCCGGGACAGGGACCACAGTACTTC. The full variable domain, its missing parts supplied by reference TRBV19 and TRBJ2-7, is DGGITQSPKYLFRKEGQNVTLSCEQNLNHDAMYWYRQDPGQGLRLIYYSQIVNDFQKGDIAEGYSVSREKKESFPLTVTSAQKNPTAFYLCASSIVPGQGPQYFGPGTRLTVT.

This chain links TRBV6-5 with TRBJ2-7; 9 positions agree with TRBD1. The germline V gene has CDR1 MNHEY and CDR2 SVGAGI. Losses at the gene ends were 6 bases for V and 5 bases for J; bases not matched to a gene: 8. The CDR3 is 14 amino acids. The CDR3 sequence is CASRPGTGLDEQYF. CDR3 in DNA: TGTGCCAGCAGACCCGGGACAGGGCTCGACGAGCAGTACTTC.

The chain carries TRBV7-9 and TRBJ1-1, with D possibly TRBD1 on 5 matching bases. The germline V gene has CDR1 SEHNR and CDR2 FQNEAQ (reference sequence). CDR3 length: 16 residues. Trimming took 1 base from V and 0 from J, leaving 12 bases between them. The CDR3 sequence: CASSLVIRTLNTEAFF. CDR3 DNA sequence: TGTGCCAGCAGCTTAGTCATCAGGACACTGAACACTGAAGCTTTCTTT.